This is a list of T cell receptor beta chains from one sample in a study of cytomegalovirus exposure and HLA in healthy donors. Clones were sequenced by immunoSEQ multiplex PCR, and TCRdb holds only the in-frame ones, with some missing. The sample shows about 210,000 clones, over 60% of them seen only once. The sample taken for sequencing was PBMCs. The source is a male donor in good health and CMV-seronegative. Each CDR3 is given with its conserved first and last residue. Each record gives: D gene, J gene, V gene, CDR3 protein. The D gene is left open where the match is weak.

>TRBD1|TRBJ2-3|TRBV11-1
CAQTGSTDTQYF
>TRBD2|TRBJ2-5|TRBV2
CASTRGEQTQYF
>TRBD1|TRBJ2-3|TRBV6-4
CASSDSSTGSTDTQYF
>.|TRBJ1-1|TRBV28
CASSSGRVNTEAFF
>.|TRBJ1-3|TRBV27
CASSLFPHGGDSGNTIYF
>.|TRBJ1-2|TRBV5-6
CASSLAGSPGGYTF
>TRBD1|TRBJ1-1|TRBV29-1
CSVEAPLTGTTEAFF
>.|TRBJ1-1|TRBV15
CATSRDRAGTEAFF
>.|TRBJ1-1|TRBV5-1
CASSLADGAAFF
>TRBD1|TRBJ1-1|TRBV9
CASSHRRDSETEAFF
>TRBD2|TRBJ2-3|TRBV30
CAWRGAGGFSTDTQYF
>.|TRBJ1-4|TRBV6-6
CASSYKVARGEKLFF
>.|TRBJ1-4|TRBV29-1
CSVQRGTGNGEKLFF
>TRBD1|TRBJ1-1|TRBV9
CASSGGDREDTEAFF
>.|TRBJ1-1|TRBV4-3
CASSQDLRRSTEAFF
>.|TRBJ1-2|TRBV28
CASSQAHDIYGYTF
>TRBD2|TRBJ2-1|TRBV19
CASAPLAGGADEQLF
>.|TRBJ2-5|TRBV6-1
CASGPPAGLETQYF
>TRBD1|TRBJ2-7|TRBV7-3
CASSYDRGNSYEQYF
>.|TRBJ2-5|TRBV4-2
CASSQVARVTLETQYF
>.|TRBJ2-7|TRBV21-1
CASNFREGSYEQYF
>TRBD1|TRBJ1-2|TRBV6-4
CASSDSWDSNYGYTF
>TRBD1|TRBJ2-7|TRBV11-2
CASSRIRTGNYEQYF
>TRBD2|TRBJ2-5|TRBV19
CASSNRRESRDGETQYF
>.|TRBJ1-4|TRBV27
CASSSLAGLEKLFF
>TRBD1|TRBJ1-5|TRBV5-1
CASSLIPQGDQPQHF
>.|TRBJ1-4|TRBV11-2
CASSLVGSGERLFF
>.|TRBJ1-3|TRBV7-2
CASSLSGAISGNTIYF
>.|TRBJ1-1|TRBV6-6
CASSYSQGSTEAFF
>.|TRBJ2-7|TRBV7-8
CASSYYLTGAGSYEQYF
>TRBD2|TRBJ2-1|TRBV27
CASSSTALAGGNEQFF
>TRBD1|TRBJ2-2|TRBV27
CASSYNRGLNTGELFF
>TRBD2|TRBJ2-2|TRBV25-1
CASSHTPLAGVGELFF
>TRBD1|TRBJ1-5|TRBV7-9
CASSFGTGGIRLNQPQHF
>TRBD1|TRBJ2-5|TRBV5-1
CASSLGQGAKETQYF
>TRBD1|TRBJ1-5|TRBV7-8
CASSLGTGGNQPQHF
>TRBD2|TRBJ2-3|TRBV7-2
CASRSTSGRTDTQYF
>.|TRBJ2-7|TRBV19
CASMEAGNYEQYF
>.|TRBJ1-1|TRBV2
CASSTGANTEAFF
>TRBD1|TRBJ1-5|TRBV9
CASSVGDREDQPQHF
>TRBD1|TRBJ1-5|TRBV7-6
CASSLGTGGAQGQPQHF